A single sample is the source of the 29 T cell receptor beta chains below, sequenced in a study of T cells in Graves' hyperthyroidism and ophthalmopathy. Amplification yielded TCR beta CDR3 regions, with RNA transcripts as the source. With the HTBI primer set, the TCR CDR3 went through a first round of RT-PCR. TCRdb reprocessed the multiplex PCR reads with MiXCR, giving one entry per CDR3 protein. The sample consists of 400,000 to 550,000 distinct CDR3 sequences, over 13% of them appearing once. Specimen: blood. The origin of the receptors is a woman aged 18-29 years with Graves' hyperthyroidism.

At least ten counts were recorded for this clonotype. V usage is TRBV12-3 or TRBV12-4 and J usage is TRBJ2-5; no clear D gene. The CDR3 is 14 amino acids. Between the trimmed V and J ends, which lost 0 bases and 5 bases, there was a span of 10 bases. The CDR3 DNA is TGTGCCAGCAGTTTAGCAGGGTTGGAGGAGACCCAGTACTTC. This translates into CASSLAGLEETQYF.

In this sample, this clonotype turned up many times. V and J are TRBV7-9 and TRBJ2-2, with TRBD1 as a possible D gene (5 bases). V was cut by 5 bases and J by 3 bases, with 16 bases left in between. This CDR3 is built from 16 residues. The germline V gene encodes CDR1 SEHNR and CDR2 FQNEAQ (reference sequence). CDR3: CASSTKGSVHTGELFF. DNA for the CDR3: TGTGCCAGCAGCACTAAGGGGTCAGTGCACACCGGGGAGCTGTTTTTT.

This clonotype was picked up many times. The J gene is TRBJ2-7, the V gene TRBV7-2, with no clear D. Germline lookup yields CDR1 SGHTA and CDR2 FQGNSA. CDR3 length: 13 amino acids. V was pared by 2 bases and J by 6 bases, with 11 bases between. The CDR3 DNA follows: TGTGCCAGCAGCTTACCTTCTGAGCTCGAGCAGTACTTC. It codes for CASSLPSELEQYF.

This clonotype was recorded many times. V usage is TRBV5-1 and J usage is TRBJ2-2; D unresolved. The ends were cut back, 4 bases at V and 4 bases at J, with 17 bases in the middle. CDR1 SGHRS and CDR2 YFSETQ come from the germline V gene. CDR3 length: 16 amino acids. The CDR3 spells CASSPLDAWTTGELFF. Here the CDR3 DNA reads TGCGCCAGCAGCCCCCTAGATGCTTGGACCACCGGGGAGCTGTTTTTT.

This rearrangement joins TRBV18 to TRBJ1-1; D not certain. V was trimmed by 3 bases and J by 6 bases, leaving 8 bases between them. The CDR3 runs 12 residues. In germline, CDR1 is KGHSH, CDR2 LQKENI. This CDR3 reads CASSPSRPEAFF. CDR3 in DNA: TGTGCCAGCTCACCGAGCAGGCCTGAAGCTTTCTTT.

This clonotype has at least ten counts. In nucleotides, the CDR3 is TGTGCCAGCAATCCCGGACAGGGGGTGACCCAGTACTTC. Its translation: CASNPGQGVTQYF. The chain has TRBV6-1 and TRBJ2-5; 10 bases are shared with TRBD1. CDR1 and CDR2 from the germline V gene are MNHNS and SASEGT. Trimming at V came to 7 bases and at J to 7 bases, leaving 6 bases not matched to a gene. This CDR3 contains 13 residues.

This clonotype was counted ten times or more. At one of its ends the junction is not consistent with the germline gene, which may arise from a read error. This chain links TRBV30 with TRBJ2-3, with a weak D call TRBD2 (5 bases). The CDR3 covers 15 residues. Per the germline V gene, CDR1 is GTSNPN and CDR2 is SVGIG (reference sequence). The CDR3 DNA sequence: TGTGCGTGGAGGAGGTTGGCGGTTAGCACAGATACGCAGTATTTT. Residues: CAWRRLAVSTDTQYF.

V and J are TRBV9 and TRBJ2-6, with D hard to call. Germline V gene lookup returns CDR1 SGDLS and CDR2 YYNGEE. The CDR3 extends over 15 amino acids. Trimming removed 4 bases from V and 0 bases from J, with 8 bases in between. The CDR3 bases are TGTGCCAGCAGCATCCTCACCTCTGGGGCCAACGTCCTGACTTTC. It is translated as CASSILTSGANVLTF.

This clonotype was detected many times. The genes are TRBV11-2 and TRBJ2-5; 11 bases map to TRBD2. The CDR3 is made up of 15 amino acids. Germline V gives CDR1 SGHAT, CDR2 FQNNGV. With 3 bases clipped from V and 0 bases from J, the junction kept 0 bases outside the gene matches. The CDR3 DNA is TGTGCCAGCAGCTTGGGACTAGCGGACCAAGAGACCCAGTACTTC. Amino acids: CASSLGLADQETQYF.

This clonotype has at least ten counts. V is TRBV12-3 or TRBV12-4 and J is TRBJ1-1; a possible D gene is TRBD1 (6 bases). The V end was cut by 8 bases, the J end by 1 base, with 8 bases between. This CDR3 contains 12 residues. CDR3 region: CASDRQNTEAFF. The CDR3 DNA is TGTGCCAGCGACAGGCAGAACACTGAAGCTTTCTTT.

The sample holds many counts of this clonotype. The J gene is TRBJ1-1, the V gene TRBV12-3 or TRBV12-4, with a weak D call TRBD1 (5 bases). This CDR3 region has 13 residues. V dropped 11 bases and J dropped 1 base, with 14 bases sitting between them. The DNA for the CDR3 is TGTGCCGCAATCCGGGACGGGAACACTGAAGCTTTCTTT. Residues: CAAIRDGNTEAFF.

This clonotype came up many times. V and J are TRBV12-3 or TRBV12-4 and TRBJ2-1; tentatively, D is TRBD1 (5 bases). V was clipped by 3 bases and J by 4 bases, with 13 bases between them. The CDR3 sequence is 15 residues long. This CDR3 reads CASSLDTHPYNEQFF. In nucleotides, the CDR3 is TGTGCCAGCAGTTTGGACACCCACCCTTACAATGAGCAGTTCTTC.

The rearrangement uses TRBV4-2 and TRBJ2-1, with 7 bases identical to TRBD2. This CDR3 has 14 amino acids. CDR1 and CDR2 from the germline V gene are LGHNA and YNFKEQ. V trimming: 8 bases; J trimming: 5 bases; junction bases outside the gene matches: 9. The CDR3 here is CASGTGTKHNEQFF. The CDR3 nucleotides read TGTGCCAGCGGAACCGGGACTAAGCACAATGAGCAGTTCTTC.

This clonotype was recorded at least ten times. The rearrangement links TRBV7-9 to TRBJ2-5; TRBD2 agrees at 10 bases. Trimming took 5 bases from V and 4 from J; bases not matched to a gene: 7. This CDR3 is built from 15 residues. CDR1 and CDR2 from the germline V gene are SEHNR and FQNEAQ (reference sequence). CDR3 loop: CASSPSGRLLETQYF. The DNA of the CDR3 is TGTGCCAGCAGCCCTAGCGGGAGATTATTAGAGACCCAGTACTTC.

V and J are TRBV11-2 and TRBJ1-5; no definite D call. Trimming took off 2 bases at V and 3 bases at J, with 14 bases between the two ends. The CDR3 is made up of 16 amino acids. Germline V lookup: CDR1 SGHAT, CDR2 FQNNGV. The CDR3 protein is CASSLSSGGNNQPQHF. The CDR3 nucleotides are TGTGCCAGCAGCTTATCTAGCGGAGGAAACAATCAGCCCCAGCATTTT.

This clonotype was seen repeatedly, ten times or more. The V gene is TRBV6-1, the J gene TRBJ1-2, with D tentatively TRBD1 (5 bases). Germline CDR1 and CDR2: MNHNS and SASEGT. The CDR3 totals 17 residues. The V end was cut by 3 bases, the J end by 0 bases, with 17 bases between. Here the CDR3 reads CASSDRALRGANYGYTF. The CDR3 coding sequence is TGTGCCAGCAGTGATCGGGCGCTGCGGGGGGCTAACTATGGCTACACCTTC.

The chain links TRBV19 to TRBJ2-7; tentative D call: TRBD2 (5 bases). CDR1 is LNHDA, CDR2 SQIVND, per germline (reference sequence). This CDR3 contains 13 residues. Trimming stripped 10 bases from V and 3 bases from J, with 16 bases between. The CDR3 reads CATGLGNIYEQYF. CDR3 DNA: TGTGCCACCGGACTGGGGAATATCTACGAGCAGTACTTC. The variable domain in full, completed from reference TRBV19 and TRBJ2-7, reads DGGITQSPKYLFRKEGQNVTLSCEQNLNHDAMYWYRQDPGQGLRLIYYSQIVNDFQKGDIAEGYSVSREKKESFPLTVTSAQKNPTAFYLCATGLGNIYEQYFGPGTRLTVT.

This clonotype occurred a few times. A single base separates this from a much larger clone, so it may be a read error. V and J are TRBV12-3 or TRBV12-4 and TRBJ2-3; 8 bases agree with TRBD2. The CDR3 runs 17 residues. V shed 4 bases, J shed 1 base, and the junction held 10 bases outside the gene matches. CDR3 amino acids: CASSWTGGRTGTDTQYF. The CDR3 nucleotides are TGTGCCAGCAGTTGGACTGGCGGGAGGACTGGCACAGATACGCAGTATTTT.

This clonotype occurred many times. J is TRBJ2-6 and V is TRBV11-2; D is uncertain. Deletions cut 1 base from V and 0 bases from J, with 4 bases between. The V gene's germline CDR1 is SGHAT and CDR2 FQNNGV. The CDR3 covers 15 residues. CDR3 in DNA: TGTGCCAGCAGCTTAGGCCACTCTGGGGCCAACGTCCTGACTTTC. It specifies CASSLGHSGANVLTF.

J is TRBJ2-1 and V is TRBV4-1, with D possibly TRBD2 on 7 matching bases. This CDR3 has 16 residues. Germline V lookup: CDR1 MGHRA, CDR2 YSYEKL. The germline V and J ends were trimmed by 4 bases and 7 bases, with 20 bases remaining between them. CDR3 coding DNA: TGCGCCAGCAGCCCCCGGGTTGGGGGGGCGGAGAATGAGCAGTTCTTC. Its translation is CASSPRVGGAENEQFF.

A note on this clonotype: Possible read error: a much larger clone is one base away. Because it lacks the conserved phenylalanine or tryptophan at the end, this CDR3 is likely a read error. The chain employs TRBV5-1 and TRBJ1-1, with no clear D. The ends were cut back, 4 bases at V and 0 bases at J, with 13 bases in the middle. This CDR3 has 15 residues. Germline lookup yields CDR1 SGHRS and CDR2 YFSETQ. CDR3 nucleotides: TGCGCCAGCAGCCGCGACACGTGGCTGAACACTGAAGCTTTCATT. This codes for CASSRDTWLNTEAFI.

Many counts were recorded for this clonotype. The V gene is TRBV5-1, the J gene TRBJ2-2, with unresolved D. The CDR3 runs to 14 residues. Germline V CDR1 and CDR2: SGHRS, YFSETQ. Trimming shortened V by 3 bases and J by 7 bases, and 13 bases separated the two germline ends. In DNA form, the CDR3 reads TGCGCCAGCAGCTCCACACAGCTCGACGGGGAGCTGTTTTTT. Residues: CASSSTQLDGELFF. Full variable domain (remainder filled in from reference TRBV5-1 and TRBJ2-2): KAGVTQTPRYLIKTRGQQVTLSCSPISGHRSVSWYQQTPGQGLQFLFEYFSETQRNKGNFPGRFSGRQFSNSRSEMNVSTLELGDSALYLCASSSTQLDGELFFGEGSRLTVL.

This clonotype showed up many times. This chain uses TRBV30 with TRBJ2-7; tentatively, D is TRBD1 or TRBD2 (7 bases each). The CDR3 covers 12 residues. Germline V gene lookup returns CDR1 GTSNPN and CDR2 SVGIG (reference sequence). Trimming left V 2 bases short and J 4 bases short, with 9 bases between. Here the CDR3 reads CAWSQGGYEQYV. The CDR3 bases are TGTGCCTGGAGTCAGGGGGGGTACGAGCAGTACGTC.

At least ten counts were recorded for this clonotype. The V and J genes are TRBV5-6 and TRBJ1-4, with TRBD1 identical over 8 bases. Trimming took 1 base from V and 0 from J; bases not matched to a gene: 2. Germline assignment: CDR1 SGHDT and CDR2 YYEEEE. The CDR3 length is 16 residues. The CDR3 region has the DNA TGTGCCAGCAGCTTGACAGGGGGGGCAACTAATGAAAAACTGTTTTTT. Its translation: CASSLTGGATNEKLFF. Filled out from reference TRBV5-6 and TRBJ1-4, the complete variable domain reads DAGVTQSPTHLIKTRGQQVTLRCSPKSGHDTVSWYQQALGQGPQFIFQYYEEEERQRGNFPDRFSGHQFPNYSSELNVNALLLGDSALYLCASSLTGGATNEKLFFGSGTQLSVL.

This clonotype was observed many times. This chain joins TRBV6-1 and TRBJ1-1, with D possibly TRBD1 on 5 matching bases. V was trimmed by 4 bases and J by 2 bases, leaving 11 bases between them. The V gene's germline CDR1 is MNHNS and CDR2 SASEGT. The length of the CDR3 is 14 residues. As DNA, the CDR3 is TGTGCCAGCAGTGTTACGGGACTTAACACTGAAGCTTTCTTT. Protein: CASSVTGLNTEAFF.

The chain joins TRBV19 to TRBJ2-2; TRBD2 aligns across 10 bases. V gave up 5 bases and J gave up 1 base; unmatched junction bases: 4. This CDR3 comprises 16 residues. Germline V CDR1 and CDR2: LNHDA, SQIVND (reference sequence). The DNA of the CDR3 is TGTGCCAGTAGTTGGGCTAGCGGGGGGAACACCGGGGAGCTGTTTTTT. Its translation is CASSWASGGNTGELFF.

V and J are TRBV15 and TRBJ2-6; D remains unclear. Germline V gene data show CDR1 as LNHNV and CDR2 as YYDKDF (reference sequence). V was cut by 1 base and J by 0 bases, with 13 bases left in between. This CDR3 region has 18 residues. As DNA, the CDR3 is TGTGCCACCAGCAGAGTGTGGGGAACCGCCTCTGGGGCCAACGTCCTGACTTTC. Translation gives CATSRVWGTASGANVLTF.

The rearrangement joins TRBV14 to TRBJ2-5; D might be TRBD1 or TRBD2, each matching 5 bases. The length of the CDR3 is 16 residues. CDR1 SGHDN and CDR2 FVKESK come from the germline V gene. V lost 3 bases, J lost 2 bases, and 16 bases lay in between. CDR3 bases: TGTGCCAGCAGCCATTGGGGGACCACAATTCAAGAGACCCAGTACTTC. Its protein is CASSHWGTTIQETQYF.

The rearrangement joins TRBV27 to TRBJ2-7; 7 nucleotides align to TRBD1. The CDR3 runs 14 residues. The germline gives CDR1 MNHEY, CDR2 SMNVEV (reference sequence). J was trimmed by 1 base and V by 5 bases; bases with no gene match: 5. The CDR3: CASSPRDRSYEQYF. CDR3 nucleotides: TGTGCCAGCAGTCCCCGGGACAGATCCTACGAGCAGTACTTC.